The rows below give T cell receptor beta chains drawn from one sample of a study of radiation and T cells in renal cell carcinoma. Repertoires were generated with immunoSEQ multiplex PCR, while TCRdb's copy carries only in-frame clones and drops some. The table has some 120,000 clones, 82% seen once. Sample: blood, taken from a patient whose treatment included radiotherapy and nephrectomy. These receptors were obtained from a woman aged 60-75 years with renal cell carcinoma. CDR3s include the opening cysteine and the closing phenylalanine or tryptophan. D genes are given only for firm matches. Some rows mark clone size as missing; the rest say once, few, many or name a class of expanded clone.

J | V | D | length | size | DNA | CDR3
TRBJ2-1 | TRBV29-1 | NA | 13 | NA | TGCAGCGTTGTGGTAGGTTCCTACAATGAGCAGTTCTTC | CSVVVGSYNEQFF
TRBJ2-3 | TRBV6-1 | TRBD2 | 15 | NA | TGTGCCAGCAGTGAACGGTCTAGCGGGGTAGATACGCAGTATTTT | CASSERSSGVDTQYF
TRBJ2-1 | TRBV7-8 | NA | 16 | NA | TGTGCCAGCAGCTTAGACGCTTGGACCAGGGGAAGTGAGCAGTTCTTC | CASSLDAWTRGSEQFF
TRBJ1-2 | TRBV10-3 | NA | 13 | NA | TGTGCCATCAGTGGCCGGGGCCTCTATGGCTACACCTTC | CAISGRGLYGYTF
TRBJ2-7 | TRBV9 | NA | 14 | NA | TGTGCCAGCAGCTCGGAATCCTATTCCTACGAGCAGTACTTC | CASSSESYSYEQYF
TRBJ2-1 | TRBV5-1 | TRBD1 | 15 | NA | TGCGCCAGCAGCTGGGGGGACAGGGTGGGGAATGAGCAGTTCTTC | CASSWGDRVGNEQFF
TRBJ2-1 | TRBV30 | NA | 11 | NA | TGTGCCTGGACCCTAGGGGTTGAGCAGTTCTTC | CAWTLGVEQFF
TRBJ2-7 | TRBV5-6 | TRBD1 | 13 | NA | TGTGCCAGCAGCTACTGGACAGGAGATGAGCAGTACTTC | CASSYWTGDEQYF
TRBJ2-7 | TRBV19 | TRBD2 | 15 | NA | TGTGCCAGTAGTATGTCTAGCGGGAGTTACGACGAGCAGTACTTC | CASSMSSGSYDEQYF
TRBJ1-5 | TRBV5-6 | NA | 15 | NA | TGTGCCAGCAGCTTGGCGTTTGGGGACGGTCAGCCCCAGCATTTT | CASSLAFGDGQPQHF
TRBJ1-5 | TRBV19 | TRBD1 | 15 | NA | TGTGCCAGTAACCTCCGGGACAGGGGGCACCAGCCCCAGCATTTT | CASNLRDRGHQPQHF
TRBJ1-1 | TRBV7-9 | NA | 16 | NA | TGTGCCAGCAGCTTAGTTTTAGGGGGGCCAAACACTGAAGCTTTCTTT | CASSLVLGGPNTEAFF
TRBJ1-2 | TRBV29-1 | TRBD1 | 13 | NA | TGCAGCGTCGATCTTAGACAGGGGAATGGCTACACCTTC | CSVDLRQGNGYTF
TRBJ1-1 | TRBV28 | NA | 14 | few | TGTGCCAGCAGTTTAGTGGCAGGGAACACTGAAGCTTTCTTT | CASSLVAGNTEAFF
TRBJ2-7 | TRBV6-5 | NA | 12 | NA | TGTGCCACAGGGGACAGGCGGGAGGAGCAGTACTTC | CATGDRREEQYF
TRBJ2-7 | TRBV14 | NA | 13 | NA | TGTGCCAGCAGCCAATCCGGGGGCCACGAGCAGTACTTC | CASSQSGGHEQYF
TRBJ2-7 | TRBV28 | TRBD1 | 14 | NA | TGTGCCAGCAGTTCCGGGACAGTTATGGTCGAGCAGTACTTC | CASSSGTVMVEQYF
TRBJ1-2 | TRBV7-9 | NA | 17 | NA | TGTGCCAGCAGCCCCGAGAGCCCTAGGACGGATTCGAGAGGCTACACCTTC | CASSPESPRTDSRGYTF
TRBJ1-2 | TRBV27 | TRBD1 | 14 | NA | TGTGCCAGCAGTTTCGACAGGGGGAGCTATGGCTACACCTTC | CASSFDRGSYGYTF
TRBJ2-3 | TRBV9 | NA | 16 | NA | TGTGCCAGCAGCGTAGAATCCCAGGGACTCACAGATACGCAGTATTTT | CASSVESQGLTDTQYF
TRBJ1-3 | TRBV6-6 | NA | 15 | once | TGTGCCAGCAGTTACTCGCCCAGCCGCGGAAACACCATATATTTT | CASSYSPSRGNTIYF
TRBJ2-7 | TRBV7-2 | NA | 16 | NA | TGTGCCAGCAGCTTAGGGTGGCAGGTAGGATATCACGAGCAGTACTTC | CASSLGWQVGYHEQYF
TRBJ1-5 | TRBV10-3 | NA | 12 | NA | TGTGCCATCAAGCTCGACAATCAGCCCCAGCATTTT | CAIKLDNQPQHF
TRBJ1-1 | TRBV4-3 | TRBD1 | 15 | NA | TGCGCCAGCAGCCATAGAGACAGGGAGGGGACTGAAGCTTTCTTT | CASSHRDREGTEAFF
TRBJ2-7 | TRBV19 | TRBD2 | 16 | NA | TGTGCCAGTAGTCCCGGACTAGCGGGAGCCCCGAGGGAGCAGTACTTC | CASSPGLAGAPREQYF
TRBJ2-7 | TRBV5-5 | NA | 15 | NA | TGTGCCAGCAGCTTGGAATTCGGCAGCTCCTACGAGCAGTACTTC | CASSLEFGSSYEQYF
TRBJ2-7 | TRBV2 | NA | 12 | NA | TGTGCCAGCAGCGCAGGGAACTACGAGCAGTACTTC | CASSAGNYEQYF
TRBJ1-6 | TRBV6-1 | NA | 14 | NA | TGTGCCACCACCCTAAGTGGGTATAATTCACCCCTCCACTTT | CATTLSGYNSPLHF
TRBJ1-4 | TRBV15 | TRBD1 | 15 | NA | TGTGCCACCAGCAGATCGGGACAGTGGGGGGAAAAACTGTTTTTT | CATSRSGQWGEKLFF
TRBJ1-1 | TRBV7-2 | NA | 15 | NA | TGTGCCAGCAGCTTACAACAGGGAGTGAACACTGAAGCTTTCTTT | CASSLQQGVNTEAFF
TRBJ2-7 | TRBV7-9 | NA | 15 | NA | TGTGCCAGCAGCTCCGCAAGGACAGTTGTGGGCGAGCAGTACTTC | CASSSARTVVGEQYF
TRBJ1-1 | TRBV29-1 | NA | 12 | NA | TGCAGCGTTTGTAATCTGAACACTGAAGCTTTCTTT | CSVCNLNTEAFF
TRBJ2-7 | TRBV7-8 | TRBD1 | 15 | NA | TGTGCCAGCAGTCTCCGGACAGGAACGTTCTACGAGCAGTACTTC | CASSLRTGTFYEQYF
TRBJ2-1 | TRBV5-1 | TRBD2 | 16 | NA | TGCGCCAGCAGCTTGACTAGCGGGGGCCCATGGAATGAGCAGTTCTTC | CASSLTSGGPWNEQFF
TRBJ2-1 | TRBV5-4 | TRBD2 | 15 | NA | TGTGCCAGCAGCTTGACGGGGTTCCGGGAGGCTGAGCAGTTCTTC | CASSLTGFREAEQFF
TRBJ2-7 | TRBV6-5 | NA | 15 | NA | TGTGCCAGCAGTTACAGAGGCGGCGTTTCCTACGAGCAGTACTTC | CASSYRGGVSYEQYF
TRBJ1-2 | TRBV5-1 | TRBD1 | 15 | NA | TGCGCCAGCAGCTCCACTGGACAGGGGGGGAATGGCTACACCTTC | CASSSTGQGGNGYTF
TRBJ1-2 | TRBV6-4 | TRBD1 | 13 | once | TGTGCCAGCAGTGCCCGACAGGGATCTGGCTACACCTTC | CASSARQGSGYTF
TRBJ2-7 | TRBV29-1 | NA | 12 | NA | TGCAGCGTTGCGGGGGGCCCCTACGAGCAGTACTTC | CSVAGGPYEQYF
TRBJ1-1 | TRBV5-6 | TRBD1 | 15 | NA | TGTGCCAGCAGCTTGGCCCGACAGGGGGAAACTGAAGCTTTCTTT | CASSLARQGETEAFF
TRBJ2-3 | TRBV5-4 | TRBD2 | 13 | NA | TGTGCCAGCAAAAGCGGGAGCGCAGATACGCAGTATTTT | CASKSGSADTQYF
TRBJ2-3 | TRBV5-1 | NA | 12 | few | TGCGCCAGCAGCTTGAGCGCAGATACGCAGTATTTT | CASSLSADTQYF
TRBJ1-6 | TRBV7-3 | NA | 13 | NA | TGTGCCAGCAGCGCCCATTATAATTCACCCCTCCACTTT | CASSAHYNSPLHF
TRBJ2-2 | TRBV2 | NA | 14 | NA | TGTGCCAGCAGTGAAGTAAGGAACACCGGGGAGCTGTTTTTT | CASSEVRNTGELFF
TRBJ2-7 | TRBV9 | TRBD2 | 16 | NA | TGTGCCAGCACCCCAACGCCGGGACTAGCGGGACCCGAGCAGTACTTC | CASTPTPGLAGPEQYF
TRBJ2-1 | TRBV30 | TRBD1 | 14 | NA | TGTGCCTGGAGCGCCGGGACAGGGTTGAATGAGCAGTTCTTC | CAWSAGTGLNEQFF
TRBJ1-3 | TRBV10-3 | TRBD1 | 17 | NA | TGTGCCATCAGTGAGCCTACTCCGGGACAGGGAGGAAACACCATATATTTT | CAISEPTPGQGGNTIYF
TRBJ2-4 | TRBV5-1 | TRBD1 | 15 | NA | TGCGCCAGCAGCTTGGGACAGGGGAATAAAAACATTCAGTACTTC | CASSLGQGNKNIQYF
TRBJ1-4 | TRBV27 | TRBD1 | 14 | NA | TGTGCCAGCAGGAAACAGGGGCCTAATGAAAAACTGTTTTTT | CASRKQGPNEKLFF
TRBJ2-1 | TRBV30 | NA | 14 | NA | TGTGCCTGGAGTCGGGGCGGGCGTCCCAATGAGCAGTTCTTC | CAWSRGGRPNEQFF
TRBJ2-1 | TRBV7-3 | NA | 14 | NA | TGTGCCAGCAGACAAGAAACAGCACTCAATGAGCAGTTCTTC | CASRQETALNEQFF
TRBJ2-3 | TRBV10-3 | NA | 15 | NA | TGTGCCATCAGTGAGTCTGAGCTGAGCACAGATACGCAGTATTTT | CAISESELSTDTQYF
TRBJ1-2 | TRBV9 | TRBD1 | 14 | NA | TGTGCCAGCAGCGTAAGACCGGACAGGGCGGGCTACACCTTC | CASSVRPDRAGYTF
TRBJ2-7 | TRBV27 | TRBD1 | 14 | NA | TGTGCCAGCAGTTTAGGGGCAGGGGGCAACGAGCAGTACTTC | CASSLGAGGNEQYF
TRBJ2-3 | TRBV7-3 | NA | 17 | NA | TGTGCCAGCAGCTTACGCGACAGGAGTACTAGCACAGATACGCAGTATTTT | CASSLRDRSTSTDTQYF
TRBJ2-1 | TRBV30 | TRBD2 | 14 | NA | TGTGCCTGGAGGTCACTAGCGTGGGACAATGAGCAGTTCTTC | CAWRSLAWDNEQFF
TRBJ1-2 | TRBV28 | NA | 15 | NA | TGTGCCAGCAGCTCACAAGACACTACACGCTATGGCTACACCTTC | CASSSQDTTRYGYTF
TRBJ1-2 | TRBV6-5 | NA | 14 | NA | TGTGCCAGCAGTTACGGGGCAGGGAGCTATGGCTACACCTTC | CASSYGAGSYGYTF
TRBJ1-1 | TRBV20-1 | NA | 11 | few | TGCAGTGCTAGTAACGTCCCTGAAGCTTTCTTT | CSASNVPEAFF